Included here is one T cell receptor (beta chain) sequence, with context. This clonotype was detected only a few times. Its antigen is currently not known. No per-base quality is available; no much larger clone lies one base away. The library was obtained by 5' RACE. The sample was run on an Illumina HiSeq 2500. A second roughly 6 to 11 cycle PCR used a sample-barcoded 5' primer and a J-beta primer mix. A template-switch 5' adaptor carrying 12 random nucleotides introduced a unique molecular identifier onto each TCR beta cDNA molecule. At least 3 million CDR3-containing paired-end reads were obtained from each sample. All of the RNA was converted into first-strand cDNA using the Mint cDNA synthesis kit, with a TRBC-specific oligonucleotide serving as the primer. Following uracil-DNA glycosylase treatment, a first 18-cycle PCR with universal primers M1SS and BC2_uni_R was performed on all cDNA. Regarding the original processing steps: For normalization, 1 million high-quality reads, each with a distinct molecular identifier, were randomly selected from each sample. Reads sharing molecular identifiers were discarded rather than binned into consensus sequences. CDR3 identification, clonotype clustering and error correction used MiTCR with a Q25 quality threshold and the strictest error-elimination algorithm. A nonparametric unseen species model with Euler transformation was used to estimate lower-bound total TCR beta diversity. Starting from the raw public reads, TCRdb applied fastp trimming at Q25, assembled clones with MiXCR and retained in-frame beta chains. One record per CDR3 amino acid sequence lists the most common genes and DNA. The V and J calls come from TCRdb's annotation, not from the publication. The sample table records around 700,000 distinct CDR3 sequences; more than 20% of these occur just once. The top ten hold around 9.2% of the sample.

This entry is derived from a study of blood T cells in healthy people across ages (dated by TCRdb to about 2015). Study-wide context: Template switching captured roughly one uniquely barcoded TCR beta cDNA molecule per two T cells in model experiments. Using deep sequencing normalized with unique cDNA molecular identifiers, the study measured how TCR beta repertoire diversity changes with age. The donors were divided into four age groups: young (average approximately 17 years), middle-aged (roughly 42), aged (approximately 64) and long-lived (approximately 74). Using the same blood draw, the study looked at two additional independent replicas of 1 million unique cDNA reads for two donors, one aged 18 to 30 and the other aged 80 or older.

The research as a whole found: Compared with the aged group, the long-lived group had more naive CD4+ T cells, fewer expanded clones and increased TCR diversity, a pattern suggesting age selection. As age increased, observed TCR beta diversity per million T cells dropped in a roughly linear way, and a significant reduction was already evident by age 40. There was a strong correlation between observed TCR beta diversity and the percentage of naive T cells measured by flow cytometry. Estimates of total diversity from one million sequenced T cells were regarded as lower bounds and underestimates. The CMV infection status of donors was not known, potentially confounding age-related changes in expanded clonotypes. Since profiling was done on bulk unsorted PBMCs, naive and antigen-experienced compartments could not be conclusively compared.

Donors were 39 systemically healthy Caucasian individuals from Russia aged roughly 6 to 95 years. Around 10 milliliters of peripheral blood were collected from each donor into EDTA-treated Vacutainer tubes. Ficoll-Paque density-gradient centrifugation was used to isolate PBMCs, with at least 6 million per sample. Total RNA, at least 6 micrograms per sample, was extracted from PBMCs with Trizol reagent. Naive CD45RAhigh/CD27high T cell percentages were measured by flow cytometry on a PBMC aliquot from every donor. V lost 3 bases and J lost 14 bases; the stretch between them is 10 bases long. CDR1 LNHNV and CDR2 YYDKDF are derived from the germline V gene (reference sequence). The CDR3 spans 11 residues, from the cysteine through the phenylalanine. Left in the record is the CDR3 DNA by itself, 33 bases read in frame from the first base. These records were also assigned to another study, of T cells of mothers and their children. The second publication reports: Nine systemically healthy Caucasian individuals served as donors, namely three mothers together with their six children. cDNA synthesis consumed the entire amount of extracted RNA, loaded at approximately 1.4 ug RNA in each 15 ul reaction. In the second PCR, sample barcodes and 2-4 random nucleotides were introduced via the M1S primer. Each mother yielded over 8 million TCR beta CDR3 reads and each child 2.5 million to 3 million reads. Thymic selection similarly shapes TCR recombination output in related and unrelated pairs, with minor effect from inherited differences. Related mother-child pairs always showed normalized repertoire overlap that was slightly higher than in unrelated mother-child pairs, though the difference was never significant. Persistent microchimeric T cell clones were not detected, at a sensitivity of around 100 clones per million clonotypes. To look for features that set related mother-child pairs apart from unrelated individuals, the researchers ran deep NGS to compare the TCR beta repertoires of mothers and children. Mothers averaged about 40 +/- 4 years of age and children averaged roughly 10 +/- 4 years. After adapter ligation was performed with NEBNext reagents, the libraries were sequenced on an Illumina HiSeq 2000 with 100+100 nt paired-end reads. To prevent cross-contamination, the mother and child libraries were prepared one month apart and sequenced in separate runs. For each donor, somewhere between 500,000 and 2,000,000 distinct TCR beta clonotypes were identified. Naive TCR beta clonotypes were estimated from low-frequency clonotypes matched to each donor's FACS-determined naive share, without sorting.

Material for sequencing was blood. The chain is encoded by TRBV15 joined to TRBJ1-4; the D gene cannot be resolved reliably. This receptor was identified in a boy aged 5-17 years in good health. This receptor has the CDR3 CATSSSGVLFF. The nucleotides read TGTGCCACCAGCAGTAGTGGGGTCCTGTTTTTT.